This TCR beta chain was sequenced during a study of cytomegalovirus exposure and HLA in healthy donors. Whole-study findings and limits: Analysis was carried out at a later point, and it linked a missense DCLRE1C variant to TCR beta V- and J-gene trimming. Most TCR sequences proved rare, with some public TCRs found in many donors.

The study ran its PCR with 60 Vbeta and 13 Jbeta primers. The assay was immunoSEQ multiplex PCR, and TCRdb's table has in-frame clones only and misses some. The sample contains 40,000 to 45,000 clones, around 90% of which appear only once. Note on this clone: As yet, its antigen is unknown.

Source material: PBMCs. The sequence was obtained from a woman aged 40-49 years in good health and CMV-seropositive.

This CDR3 reads CASSHPLTYEQYF. DNA for the CDR3: TGTGCCAGCAGTCACCCACTAACCTACGAGCAGTACTTC. The chain links TRBV6-5 to TRBJ2-7; D is unclear. The ends were cut back, 5 bases at V and 2 bases at J, with 10 bases in the middle. Germline loops: CDR1 MNHEY, CDR2 SVGAGI. This CDR3 region has 13 residues.